This is a list of T cell receptor beta chains from one sample in a study of graft-versus-host responses after intestinal transplantation. The data were produced by immunoSEQ multiplex PCR, yet TCRdb's version contains in-frame clones alone and is incomplete. The sample includes tens of thousands of clones, around 95% of them seen just once. No antigen has been identified for these receptors. The starting material was unstimulated CD8+ T cells sorted from spleen or lymph node cells, obtained before intestinal transplant. These receptors came from a human donor who received an intestinal transplant. Both conserved end residues are part of each CDR3. The order of the fields is J gene, D gene, V gene, clone size, CDR3 protein, CDR3 DNA. A D gene is named only where the DNA matches it firmly. Clone size is not always given. Where it is, it says once, few, many or a class for expanded clones.

j_call: TRBJ2-7
d_call: .
v_call: TRBV4-1
clone_size: .
cdr3_aa: CASSQEGSGNRFYEQYF
cdr3_nt: TGCGCCAGCAGCCAAGAAGGGTCGGGCAATCGTTTCTACGAGCAGTACTTC

j_call: TRBJ2-5
d_call: TRBD2
v_call: TRBV5-8
clone_size: .
cdr3_aa: CASSPGEGEETQYF
cdr3_nt: TGTGCCAGCAGCCCCGGGGAGGGTGAAGAGACCCAGTACTTC

j_call: TRBJ2-3
d_call: .
v_call: TRBV5-1
clone_size: .
cdr3_aa: CASSLGASSTDTQYF
cdr3_nt: TGCGCCAGCAGCTTGGGGGCCTCCTCCACAGATACGCAGTATTTT

j_call: TRBJ2-7
d_call: TRBD1
v_call: TRBV27
clone_size: .
cdr3_aa: CASSLFVGTGESYEQYF
cdr3_nt: TGTGCCAGCAGTTTGTTTGTCGGGACAGGGGAATCCTACGAGCAGTACTTC

j_call: TRBJ1-5
d_call: TRBD1
v_call: TRBV5-6
clone_size: .
cdr3_aa: CASSFGTDGGNQPQHF
cdr3_nt: TGTGCCAGCAGCTTCGGGACAGATGGGGGCAATCAGCCCCAGCATTTT

j_call: TRBJ1-2
d_call: .
v_call: TRBV21-1
clone_size: .
cdr3_aa: CASSKDPGQGKGYTF
cdr3_nt: TGTGCCAGCAGCAAAGACCCGGGACAGGGGAAGGGCTACACCTTC

j_call: TRBJ2-2
d_call: .
v_call: TRBV11-2
clone_size: .
cdr3_aa: CASSLMNTGELFF
cdr3_nt: TGTGCCAGCAGCCTTATGAACACCGGGGAGCTGTTTTTT

j_call: TRBJ1-1
d_call: .
v_call: TRBV7-3
clone_size: .
cdr3_aa: CASSLMGDTATEAFF
cdr3_nt: TGTGCCAGCAGCTTAATGGGGGATACGGCCACTGAAGCTTTCTTT

j_call: TRBJ2-7
d_call: TRBD2
v_call: TRBV27
clone_size: .
cdr3_aa: CASSFLAGNYEQYF
cdr3_nt: TGTGCCAGCAGTTTTTTAGCGGGAAACTACGAGCAGTACTTC

j_call: TRBJ2-5
d_call: TRBD2
v_call: TRBV4-3
clone_size: .
cdr3_aa: CASRSGTTQETQYF
cdr3_nt: TGCGCCAGCAGGTCCGGGACTACCCAAGAGACCCAGTACTTC

j_call: TRBJ2-7
d_call: .
v_call: TRBV28
clone_size: .
cdr3_aa: CASSLSEKSDEQYF
cdr3_nt: TGTGCCAGCAGTTTATCGGAGAAGAGTGACGAGCAGTACTTC

j_call: TRBJ2-7
d_call: .
v_call: TRBV12-2
clone_size: .
cdr3_aa: CASRFEDRSYEQYF
cdr3_nt: TGTGCAAGTCGCTTTGAGGACAGATCCTACGAGCAGTACTTC

j_call: TRBJ2-7
d_call: .
v_call: TRBV5-6
clone_size: .
cdr3_aa: CASSLWRYEQYF
cdr3_nt: TGTGCCAGCAGCTTGTGGAGGTACGAGCAGTACTTC

j_call: TRBJ2-7
d_call: .
v_call: TRBV27
clone_size: .
cdr3_aa: CASSSAQGWGEQYF
cdr3_nt: TGTGCCAGCAGTTCCGCACAGGGATGGGGGGAGCAGTACTTC

j_call: TRBJ2-5
d_call: TRBD2
v_call: TRBV7-3
clone_size: .
cdr3_aa: CASSSAGGGGETQYF
cdr3_nt: TGTGCCAGCAGCTCCGCGGGAGGGGGCGGCGAGACCCAGTACTTC

j_call: TRBJ1-1
d_call: .
v_call: TRBV25-1
clone_size: .
cdr3_aa: CASSEWEGSTEAFF
cdr3_nt: TGTGCCAGCAGTGAATGGGAGGGAAGCACTGAAGCTTTCTTT

j_call: TRBJ2-2
d_call: .
v_call: TRBV29-1
clone_size: .
cdr3_aa: CSVWGSGELFF
cdr3_nt: TGCAGCGTTTGGGGATCTGGGGAGCTGTTTTTT

j_call: TRBJ2-2
d_call: .
v_call: TRBV6-5
clone_size: once
cdr3_aa: CASSYGQSTGELFF
cdr3_nt: TGTGCCAGCAGTTACGGACAGAGCACCGGGGAGCTGTTTTTT

j_call: TRBJ2-5
d_call: TRBD2
v_call: TRBV9
clone_size: .
cdr3_aa: CASSGAGGSPETQYF
cdr3_nt: TGTGCCAGCAGTGGAGCGGGAGGCTCACCAGAGACCCAGTACTTC

j_call: TRBJ2-1
d_call: TRBD1
v_call: TRBV27
clone_size: .
cdr3_aa: CASSLSGTGIWNEQFF
cdr3_nt: TGTGCCAGCAGTTTAAGCGGGACAGGGATTTGGAATGAGCAGTTCTTC

j_call: TRBJ2-7
d_call: TRBD2
v_call: TRBV27
clone_size: .
cdr3_aa: CASSTIPSGSMYEQYF
cdr3_nt: TGTGCCAGCAGTACGATCCCTAGCGGGAGTATGTACGAGCAGTACTTC

j_call: TRBJ2-3
d_call: .
v_call: TRBV29-1
clone_size: .
cdr3_aa: CSVLYSDTQYF
cdr3_nt: TGCAGCGTCTTGTATTCAGATACGCAGTATTTT

j_call: TRBJ2-3
d_call: .
v_call: TRBV9
clone_size: .
cdr3_aa: CASSVSTDTQYF
cdr3_nt: TGTGCCAGCAGCGTATCCACAGATACGCAGTATTTT

j_call: TRBJ2-5
d_call: .
v_call: TRBV6-1
clone_size: .
cdr3_aa: CASSLRLPDPQEQYF
cdr3_nt: TGTGCCAGCAGTCTCAGGCTCCCCGACCCCCAGGAGCAGTACTTC

j_call: TRBJ2-3
d_call: .
v_call: TRBV14
clone_size: .
cdr3_aa: CASSLWGRVAGTDTQYF
cdr3_nt: TGTGCCAGCAGCCTATGGGGACGTGTGGCCGGGACTGATACGCAGTATTTT

j_call: TRBJ1-6
d_call: .
v_call: TRBV10-2
clone_size: .
cdr3_aa: CASSEWGSNSPLHF
cdr3_nt: TGCGCCAGCAGTGAGTGGGGGTCCAATTCACCCCTCCACTTT

j_call: TRBJ2-1
d_call: TRBD2
v_call: TRBV7-8
clone_size: .
cdr3_aa: CASSLQAGGPTDEQFF
cdr3_nt: TGTGCCAGCAGCTTACAAGCGGGAGGGCCTACCGATGAGCAGTTCTTC

j_call: TRBJ2-5
d_call: TRBD2
v_call: TRBV6-5
clone_size: once
cdr3_aa: CASSYSSGIQETQYF
cdr3_nt: TGTGCCAGCAGTTACTCTAGCGGGATACAAGAGACCCAGTACTTC

j_call: TRBJ1-3
d_call: .
v_call: TRBV7-9
clone_size: .
cdr3_aa: CASSLPQGGSSGNTIYF
cdr3_nt: TGTGCCAGCAGCTTACCACAGGGTGGGAGCTCTGGAAACACCATATATTTT

j_call: TRBJ2-5
d_call: TRBD2
v_call: TRBV4-1
clone_size: once
cdr3_aa: CASSQQLAVHETQYF
cdr3_nt: TGCGCCAGCAGCCAACAGCTAGCGGTGCATGAGACCCAGTACTTC

j_call: TRBJ1-4
d_call: .
v_call: TRBV27
clone_size: .
cdr3_aa: CASRSGLYNEKLFF
cdr3_nt: TGTGCCAGCAGATCGGGACTATATAATGAAAAACTGTTTTTT

j_call: TRBJ1-5
d_call: .
v_call: TRBV7-9
clone_size: .
cdr3_aa: CASSLGVRGFYSNQPQHF
cdr3_nt: TGTGCCAGCAGCTTGGGGGTTCGAGGCTTTTATAGCAATCAGCCCCAGCATTTT

j_call: TRBJ1-2
d_call: .
v_call: TRBV5-1
clone_size: .
cdr3_aa: CASSPEEGGMFGYTF
cdr3_nt: TGCGCCAGCAGCCCCGAGGAAGGGGGAATGTTTGGCTACACCTTC

j_call: TRBJ2-3
d_call: .
v_call: TRBV9
clone_size: .
cdr3_aa: CASSVVGDTQYF
cdr3_nt: TGTGCCAGCAGCGTAGTCGGAGATACGCAGTATTTT

j_call: TRBJ2-1
d_call: .
v_call: TRBV27
clone_size: .
cdr3_aa: CASSADSRGYNEQFF
cdr3_nt: TGTGCCAGCAGCGCCGACAGCAGGGGTTACAATGAGCAGTTCTTC

j_call: TRBJ1-1
d_call: .
v_call: TRBV14
clone_size: .
cdr3_aa: CASSHPGGMNTEAFF
cdr3_nt: TGTGCCAGCAGCCACCCCGGGGGGATGAACACTGAAGCTTTCTTT

j_call: TRBJ2-3
d_call: .
v_call: TRBV5-1
clone_size: .
cdr3_aa: CASSVQGKGTDTQYF
cdr3_nt: TGCGCCAGCAGCGTACAGGGAAAGGGCACAGATACGCAGTATTTT

j_call: TRBJ2-1
d_call: TRBD2
v_call: TRBV4-1
clone_size: .
cdr3_aa: CASSLFLISQRDGQFF
cdr3_nt: TGCGCCAGCAGCCTCTTCCTAATTTCACAGCGGGATGGGCAGTTCTTC

j_call: TRBJ2-7
d_call: TRBD1
v_call: TRBV9
clone_size: few
cdr3_aa: CASSSGTGSYEQYF
cdr3_nt: TGTGCCAGCAGCTCCGGGACAGGGTCCTACGAGCAGTACTTC

j_call: TRBJ2-1
d_call: .
v_call: TRBV29-1
clone_size: .
cdr3_aa: CSVGSNEQFF
cdr3_nt: TGCAGCGTTGGGTCCAATGAGCAGTTCTTC

j_call: TRBJ2-7
d_call: .
v_call: TRBV12-5
clone_size: .
cdr3_aa: CASGWDLSSYEQYF
cdr3_nt: TGTGCTAGTGGTTGGGACCTCAGCTCCTACGAGCAGTACTTC

j_call: TRBJ2-3
d_call: TRBD2
v_call: TRBV27
clone_size: .
cdr3_aa: CASSPGTSGIEQYF
cdr3_nt: TGTGCCAGCTCACCCGGGACTAGCGGGATAGAGCAGTATTTT

j_call: TRBJ2-7
d_call: .
v_call: TRBV5-1
clone_size: .
cdr3_aa: CASSLARDGSYEQYF
cdr3_nt: TGCGCCAGCAGCTTGGCGAGGGACGGCTCCTACGAGCAGTACTTC

j_call: TRBJ2-1
d_call: .
v_call: TRBV10-2
clone_size: once
cdr3_aa: CASSEGNEQFF
cdr3_nt: TGCGCCAGCAGTGAGGGTAATGAGCAGTTCTTC

j_call: TRBJ2-7
d_call: TRBD2
v_call: TRBV10-1
clone_size: .
cdr3_aa: CASTGPAGAPYEQYF
cdr3_nt: TGCGCCAGCACGGGACCGGCGGGAGCACCCTACGAGCAGTACTTC

j_call: TRBJ1-1
d_call: .
v_call: TRBV11-2
clone_size: .
cdr3_aa: CASSLAHEQGTTEAFF
cdr3_nt: TGTGCCAGCAGCTTAGCCCACGAGCAGGGGACCACTGAAGCTTTCTTT